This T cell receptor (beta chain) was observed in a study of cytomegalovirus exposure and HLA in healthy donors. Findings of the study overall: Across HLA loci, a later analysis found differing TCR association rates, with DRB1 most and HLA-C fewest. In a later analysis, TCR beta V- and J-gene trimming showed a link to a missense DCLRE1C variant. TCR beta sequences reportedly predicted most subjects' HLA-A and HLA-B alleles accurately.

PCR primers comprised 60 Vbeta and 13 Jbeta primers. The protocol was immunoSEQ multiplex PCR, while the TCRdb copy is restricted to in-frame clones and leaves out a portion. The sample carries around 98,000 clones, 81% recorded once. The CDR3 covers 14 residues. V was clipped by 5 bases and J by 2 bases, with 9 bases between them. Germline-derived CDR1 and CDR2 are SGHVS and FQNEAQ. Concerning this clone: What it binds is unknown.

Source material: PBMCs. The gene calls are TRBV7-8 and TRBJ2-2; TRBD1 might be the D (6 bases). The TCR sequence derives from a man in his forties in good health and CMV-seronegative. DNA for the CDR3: TGTGCCAGCAGCCCGGACAGAAACACCGGGGAGCTGTTTTTT. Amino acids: CASSPDRNTGELFF.